This T cell receptor (beta chain) was recovered during a study of blood T cell repertoires in COVID-19. Study details: PBMCs, B-cell-depleted T cells, or T cells provided the cDNA or gDNA that made up the material.

Sequenced by immunoSEQ multiplex PCR; TCRdb stores in-frame clones only, minus some. The table has approximately 120,000 clones, around 70% seen once; the top ten hold approximately 5.9%. The junction had 5 bases not matched to a gene; V was cut back by 4 bases and J by 2 bases. The CDR3 sequence is 16 residues long. Germline CDR1 and CDR2: ENHRY and SYGVKD. Specimen: peripheral blood. The chain employs TRBV10-3 and TRBJ2-7; TRBD2 matches at 13 bases. The TCR sequence derives from an elderly man with COVID-19, enrolled during active disease. The CDR3 nucleotides read TGTGCCATCAGTGCCAGGACTAGCGGGAGTCCCTACGAGCAGTACTTC. Translation gives CAISARTSGSPYEQYF.